Reported below is one T cell receptor beta chain. Its antigen is unknown. Germline V gives CDR1 MGHRA, CDR2 YSYEKL. CDR3 length: 19 residues. V shed 1 base, J shed 7 bases, and the junction held 18 bases outside the gene matches. Data came from immunoSEQ multiplex PCR; TCRdb stores just in-frame clones and leaves some out. The repertoire consists of some 30,000 clones, with approximately 86% occurring once and the leading ten covering roughly an eighth. These data originate in a study of STAT3 mutations in large granular lymphocyte leukemia. Study as a whole: Canonical activating STAT3 mutations were detected in roughly half of the longitudinally sequenced T-LGLL patients. Study-level points and caveats: Every T-cell large granular lymphocyte leukemia patient had at least one immunodominant TCR beta clonotype. All newly emerging clones after therapy were STAT3 wild type. Differing intervals and regimens complicate linking therapy response to clone burden.

Sequenced sample: peripheral blood mononuclear cells. V gene TRBV4-1 combines with J gene TRBJ1-2; 10 bases match TRBD1. The receptor was isolated from a man in his fifties or sixties with T-cell large granular lymphocyte leukemia. Some clones in this sample may be carry-over from other donors' samples. This CDR3 is CASSQVPSGTGVSMGGYTF. CDR3 bases: TGCGCCAGCAGCCAAGTCCCCTCCGGGACAGGGGTATCAATGGGTGGCTACACCTTC.